The rows below give T cell receptor beta chains drawn from one sample of a study of radiotherapy plus CTLA-4 blockade in lung cancer. This table comes from immunoSEQ multiplex PCR, and its TCRdb copy is limited to in-frame clones, with some not included. In the table there are more than 75,000 clones, 55% to 75% of which are singletons. The sample was peripheral blood, taken from a patient treated with radiotherapy plus ipilimumab. Receptors originate from a human donor with non-small cell lung cancer that progressed on radiotherapy plus ipilimumab. Both conserved end residues are part of each CDR3. Each record gives: D gene, V gene, CDR3 length, clone size, J gene, CDR3 protein, CDR3 DNA. A D gene is named only where the DNA matches it firmly. Clone sizes are given selectively: once, few, many, or a class where the clone is expanded.

D: NA; V: TRBV28; length: 12; size: NA; J: TRBJ1-1; CDR3: CASSFMRTEAFF; DNA: TGTGCCAGCAGTTTCATGAGGACTGAAGCTTTCTTT
D: NA; V: TRBV25-1; length: 13; size: NA; J: TRBJ2-5; CDR3: CASSEWSQETQYF; DNA: TGTGCCAGCAGTGAATGGTCCCAAGAGACCCAGTACTTC
D: NA; V: TRBV9; length: 14; size: NA; J: TRBJ2-7; CDR3: CASSQWGGDYEQYF; DNA: TGTGCCAGCAGCCAGTGGGGCGGAGACTACGAGCAGTACTTC
D: TRBD1; V: TRBV7-3; length: 14; size: NA; J: TRBJ1-2; CDR3: CASSFGQGAGGYTF; DNA: TGTGCCAGCAGTTTCGGACAGGGGGCGGGCGGCTACACCTTC
D: TRBD1; V: TRBV10-1; length: 17; size: NA; J: TRBJ2-2; CDR3: CASSESPGQRNTGELFF; DNA: TGCGCCAGCAGTGAGTCACCGGGACAGCGGAACACCGGGGAGCTGTTTTTT
D: NA; V: TRBV15; length: 13; size: NA; J: TRBJ2-2; CDR3: CATSRWGTGELFF; DNA: TGTGCCACCAGCAGGTGGGGGACCGGGGAGCTGTTTTTT
D: TRBD2; V: TRBV4-1; length: 17; size: NA; J: TRBJ2-1; CDR3: CASSRLATSGGYNEQFF; DNA: TGCGCCAGCAGCCGCTTAGCGACTAGCGGGGGTTACAATGAGCAGTTCTTC
D: NA; V: TRBV9; length: 15; size: NA; J: TRBJ1-2; CDR3: CASSPTGDNNYGYTF; DNA: TGTGCCAGCAGCCCCACCGGTGATAATAACTATGGCTACACCTTC
D: NA; V: TRBV2; length: 13; size: NA; J: TRBJ1-2; CDR3: CASSAGGVYGYTF; DNA: TGTGCCAGCAGTGCGGGGGGAGTCTATGGCTACACCTTC
D: NA; V: TRBV2; length: 15; size: NA; J: TRBJ2-1; CDR3: CASSADAPPYNEQFF; DNA: TGTGCCAGCAGCGCCGACGCGCCCCCCTACAATGAGCAGTTCTTC
D: NA; V: TRBV9; length: 11; size: few; J: TRBJ2-7; CDR3: CASSDTYEQYF; DNA: TGTGCCAGCAGCGACACCTACGAGCAGTACTTC
D: NA; V: TRBV11-1; length: 15; size: NA; J: TRBJ2-1; CDR3: CASRRGQTLYNEQFF; DNA: TGTGCCAGCAGGCGCGGCCAGACCCTGTACAATGAGCAGTTCTTC
D: NA; V: TRBV11-2; length: 12; size: NA; J: TRBJ1-1; CDR3: CASSLGRVGAFF; DNA: TGTGCCAGCAGCCTTGGACGAGTAGGAGCTTTCTTT
D: NA; V: TRBV28; length: 16; size: few; J: TRBJ2-1; CDR3: CASSLIRQAHYNEQFF; DNA: TGTGCCAGCAGCCTTATTAGGCAGGCGCACTACAATGAGCAGTTCTTC
D: NA; V: TRBV27; length: 15; size: NA; J: TRBJ1-1; CDR3: CASSLRIGGNTEAFF; DNA: TGTGCCAGCAGTTTGAGAATTGGGGGCAACACTGAAGCTTTCTTT
D: NA; V: TRBV25-1; length: 14; size: NA; J: TRBJ2-2; CDR3: CASSEGVSTGELFF; DNA: TGTGCCAGCAGTGAGGGGGTCTCCACCGGGGAGCTGTTTTTT
D: NA; V: TRBV9; length: 15; size: NA; J: TRBJ1-5; CDR3: CASSVGVVDNQPQHF; DNA: TGTGCCAGCAGCGTAGGGGTGGTGGACAATCAGCCCCAGCATTTT
D: TRBD1; V: TRBV6-1; length: 15; size: NA; J: TRBJ2-1; CDR3: CASSPPGTGVFEQFF; DNA: TGTGCCAGCTCCCCTCCGGGTACAGGGGTATTTGAGCAGTTCTTC
D: NA; V: TRBV9; length: 14; size: once; J: TRBJ2-3; CDR3: CASSVTPSTDTQYF; DNA: TGTGCCAGCAGCGTAACCCCAAGCACAGATACGCAGTATTTT
D: TRBD2; V: TRBV6-5; length: 15; size: NA; J: TRBJ2-7; CDR3: CASSPLGGRENEQYF; DNA: TGTGCCAGCAGTCCCCTGGGGGGGAGGGAGAACGAGCAGTACTTC
D: NA; V: TRBV9; length: 14; size: NA; J: TRBJ2-7; CDR3: CASSPAMIGFEQYF; DNA: TGTGCCAGCAGCCCAGCGATGATAGGGTTCGAGCAGTACTTC
D: NA; V: TRBV7-8; length: 15; size: few; J: TRBJ2-5; CDR3: CASSLTGASQETQYF; DNA: TGTGCCAGCAGCTTAACGGGGGCTTCTCAAGAGACCCAGTACTTC
D: NA; V: TRBV15; length: 12; size: NA; J: TRBJ1-1; CDR3: CATGEGRAEAFF; DNA: TGTGCCACCGGGGAGGGGAGGGCTGAAGCTTTCTTT
D: NA; V: TRBV6-1; length: 13; size: NA; J: TRBJ2-1; CDR3: CASSYSRGNEQFF; DNA: TGTGCCAGCAGTTATTCTAGGGGTAATGAGCAGTTCTTC
D: TRBD2; V: TRBV28; length: 17; size: NA; J: TRBJ2-1; CDR3: CASSPPGLAGAYNEQFF; DNA: TGTGCCAGCAGTCCCCCCGGACTAGCGGGAGCATACAATGAGCAGTTCTTC
D: TRBD2; V: TRBV9; length: 17; size: NA; J: TRBJ2-2; CDR3: CASSVAASGGNTGELFF; DNA: TGTGCCAGCAGCGTAGCGGCTAGCGGGGGGAACACCGGGGAGCTGTTTTTT
D: NA; V: TRBV14; length: 17; size: NA; J: TRBJ2-3; CDR3: CASSQDRAGFRRDTQYF; DNA: TGTGCCAGCAGCCAAGATCGGGCCGGGTTCCGCCGGGATACGCAGTATTTT
D: NA; V: TRBV29-1; length: 13; size: NA; J: TRBJ1-3; CDR3: CSASTALENTIYF; DNA: TGCAGCGCTTCGACAGCCCTGGAAAACACCATATATTTT
D: TRBD1; V: TRBV5-1; length: 14; size: NA; J: TRBJ1-5; CDR3: CASSLGQGHQPQHF; DNA: TGCGCCAGCAGCCTGGGACAGGGGCATCAGCCCCAGCATTTT
D: NA; V: TRBV28; length: 14; size: NA; J: TRBJ1-5; CDR3: CASSKGHGGQPQHF; DNA: TGTGCCAGCAGTAAAGGTCACGGGGGTCAGCCCCAGCATTTT
D: NA; V: TRBV19; length: 15; size: NA; J: TRBJ1-1; CDR3: CASSILGGLNTEAFF; DNA: TGTGCCAGTAGTATCTTGGGCGGATTGAACACTGAAGCTTTCTTT
D: NA; V: TRBV10-3; length: 14; size: NA; J: TRBJ2-3; CDR3: CATKGTTYTDTQYF; DNA: TGTGCCACCAAGGGAACCACCTACACAGATACGCAGTATTTT
D: NA; V: TRBV27; length: 14; size: NA; J: TRBJ2-1; CDR3: CASTLAGNYNEQFF; DNA: TGTGCCAGCACTCTAGCAGGGAACTACAATGAGCAGTTCTTC
D: TRBD2; V: TRBV25-1; length: 16; size: NA; J: TRBJ2-7; CDR3: CASSEYRLAGSYEQYF; DNA: TGTGCCAGCAGTGAATATCGGCTAGCGGGCTCCTACGAGCAGTACTTC
D: TRBD2; V: TRBV4-2; length: 16; size: few; J: TRBJ2-1; CDR3: CASSQEAAGGQGEQFF; DNA: TGTGCCAGCAGCCAAGAAGCAGCGGGGGGGCAAGGTGAGCAGTTCTTC
D: TRBD1; V: TRBV6-1; length: 13; size: once; J: TRBJ2-7; CDR3: CASSGDRDNEQYF; DNA: TGTGCCAGCAGTGGAGACAGGGACAACGAGCAGTACTTC
D: TRBD1; V: TRBV7-9; length: 19; size: NA; J: TRBJ2-5; CDR3: CASSSGGTGGTGYQETQYF; DNA: TGTGCCAGCAGCTCTGGGGGGACAGGGGGCACCGGGTACCAAGAGACCCAGTACTTC
D: TRBD2; V: TRBV28; length: 15; size: few; J: TRBJ2-5; CDR3: CASSFGSGVGETQYF; DNA: TGTGCCAGCAGTTTTGGTAGCGGGGTCGGAGAGACCCAGTACTTC
D: NA; V: TRBV7-2; length: 13; size: few; J: TRBJ2-2; CDR3: CASSSTNTGELFF; DNA: TGTGCCAGCAGCTCGACGAACACCGGGGAGCTGTTTTTT
D: NA; V: TRBV23-1; length: 17; size: few; J: TRBJ1-4; CDR3: CASSRWGPKNSNEKLFF; DNA: TGCGCCAGCAGTCGGTGGGGACCCAAGAACTCTAATGAAAAACTGTTTTTT
D: NA; V: TRBV4-3; length: 15; size: NA; J: TRBJ2-1; CDR3: CASSQEADTYNEQFF; DNA: TGCGCCAGCAGCCAAGAGGCCGACACATACAATGAGCAGTTCTTC
D: TRBD2; V: TRBV7-9; length: 11; size: NA; J: TRBJ2-7; CDR3: CASSGRAEQYF; DNA: TGTGCCAGCAGCGGGAGGGCCGAGCAGTACTTC
D: NA; V: TRBV4-1; length: 15; size: NA; J: TRBJ2-7; CDR3: CASSENRDKFYEQYF; DNA: TGCGCCAGCAGTGAAAACCGGGACAAATTTTACGAGCAGTACTTC
D: NA; V: TRBV18; length: 13; size: NA; J: TRBJ2-7; CDR3: CASSPNQGYEQYF; DNA: TGTGCCAGCTCACCGAATCAGGGTTACGAGCAGTACTTC
D: TRBD2; V: TRBV10-2; length: 17; size: NA; J: TRBJ2-1; CDR3: CASSGGLAGGLYNEQFF; DNA: TGCGCCAGCAGTGGCGGACTAGCGGGCGGTCTATACAATGAGCAGTTCTTC
D: NA; V: TRBV7-8; length: 17; size: NA; J: TRBJ1-1; CDR3: CASSLGPRGTLNTEAFF; DNA: TGTGCCAGCAGCTTGGGACCCCGGGGGACCTTGAACACTGAAGCTTTCTTT
D: NA; V: TRBV5-4; length: 16; size: NA; J: TRBJ1-1; CDR3: CASSLGGGSGNTEAFF; DNA: TGTGCCAGCAGCCTGGGGGGGGGCAGTGGGAACACTGAAGCTTTCTTT
D: NA; V: TRBV2; length: 18; size: NA; J: TRBJ1-4; CDR3: CASSEDRGGPFQGEKLFF; DNA: TGTGCCAGCAGTGAAGATCGTGGAGGGCCCTTCCAGGGTGAAAAACTGTTTTTT
D: NA; V: TRBV27; length: 15; size: NA; J: TRBJ2-7; CDR3: CASSLQGGTGYEQYF; DNA: TGTGCCAGCAGTTTACAGGGGGGGACCGGCTACGAGCAGTACTTC
D: NA; V: TRBV28; length: 14; size: NA; J: TRBJ1-6; CDR3: CASSSDGSRSPLHF; DNA: TGTGCCAGCAGCTCGGACGGGAGTAGATCACCCCTCCACTTT
D: NA; V: TRBV7-2; length: 14; size: few; J: TRBJ2-7; CDR3: CASSLGGGALEQYF; DNA: TGTGCCAGCAGCTTAGGAGGTGGCGCCCTCGAGCAGTACTTC
D: NA; V: TRBV7-8; length: 14; size: NA; J: TRBJ1-2; CDR3: CASSPAGLGYGYTF; DNA: TGTGCCAGCAGCCCAGCAGGGCTCGGCTATGGCTACACCTTC
D: TRBD1; V: TRBV9; length: 15; size: NA; J: TRBJ1-2; CDR3: CASSVGEGGMVGYTF; DNA: TGTGCCAGCAGCGTAGGTGAAGGGGGCATGGTTGGCTACACCTTC
D: NA; V: TRBV18; length: 14; size: NA; J: TRBJ1-2; CDR3: CASSPGTRGSGYTF; DNA: TGTGCCAGCTCTCCGGGCACCCGCGGCTCTGGCTACACCTTC
D: TRBD1; V: TRBV19; length: 15; size: NA; J: TRBJ2-5; CDR3: CASSIGTGGGETQYF; DNA: TGTGCCAGTAGTATCGGGACAGGGGGAGGAGAGACCCAGTACTTC